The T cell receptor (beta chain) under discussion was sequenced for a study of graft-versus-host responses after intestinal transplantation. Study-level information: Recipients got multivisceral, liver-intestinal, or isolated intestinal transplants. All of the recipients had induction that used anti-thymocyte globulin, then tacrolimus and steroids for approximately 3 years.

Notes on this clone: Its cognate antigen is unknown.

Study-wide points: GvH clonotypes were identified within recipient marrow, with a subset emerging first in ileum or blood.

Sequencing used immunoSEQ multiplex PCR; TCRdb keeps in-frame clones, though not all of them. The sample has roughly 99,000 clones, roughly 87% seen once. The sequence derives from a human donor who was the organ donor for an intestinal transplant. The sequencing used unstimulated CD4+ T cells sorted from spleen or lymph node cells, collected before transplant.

The CDR3 here is CASSLLYNEQFF. The CDR3 nucleotides are TGTGCCAGCAGCTTGCTCTACAATGAGCAGTTCTTC. This chain links TRBV5-5 with TRBJ2-1; D is uncertain. In germline, CDR1 is SGHKS, CDR2 YYEKEE (reference sequence). Trimming pared 1 base from V and 3 bases from J, leaving 2 bases between. The CDR3 sequence is 12 residues long. The full variable domain, in which reference TRBV5-5 and TRBJ2-1 provide the parts outside the CDR3, is DAGVTQSPTHLIKTRGQQVTLRCSPISGHKSVSWYQQVLGQGPQFIFQYYEKEERGRGNFPDRFSARQFPNYSSELNVNALLLGDSALYLCASSLLYNEQFFGPGTRLTVL.